The 32 T cell receptor beta chains given below trace back to one sample, sequenced in a study of blood T cell repertoires in COVID-19. Clones were read by immunoSEQ multiplex PCR, and TCRdb kept only the in-frame ones, dropping some. The table shows 200,000 to 250,000 clones, with about 82% occurring only once. The sequenced sample consisted of PBMCs or T cells enriched from blood (not recorded which). All receptors derive from a woman aged 50 to 60 who had recovered from COVID-19.

The chain carries TRBV9 and TRBJ1-2; D is unresolved. CDR1 is SGDLS, CDR2 YYNGEE, per germline. The V gene lost 4 bases and the J gene lost 2 bases, with 6 bases spanning the gap. The CDR3 extends over 12 amino acids. CDR3 nucleotides: TGTGCCAGCAGCATTCAAAACTATGGCTACACCTTC. It encodes CASSIQNYGYTF. Variable domain in full (rest from reference TRBV9 and TRBJ1-2): DSGVTQTPKHLITATGQRVTLRCSPRSGDLSVYWYQQSLDQGLQFLIQYYNGEERAKGNILERFSAQQFPDLHSELNLSSLELGDSALYFCASSIQNYGYTFGSGTRLTVV.

This clone was found once. This chain connects TRBV24-1 to TRBJ2-1; 9 nucleotides agree with TRBD1. V was clipped by 4 bases and J by 5 bases; unmatched bases: 5. There are 15 residues in the CDR3. From germline, CDR1 is KGHDR and CDR2 SFDVKD. CDR3 sequence: CATSDPGTGNNEQFF. In DNA form, the CDR3 reads TGTGCCACCAGTGACCCCGGGACAGGGAACAATGAGCAGTTCTTC.

The rearrangement links TRBV4-3 to TRBJ2-2; 7 bases fit TRBD2. Trimming removed 0 bases from V and 0 bases from J; junction bases left unmatched: 10. The CDR3 covers 19 residues. The V gene's germline CDR1 is LGHNA and CDR2 YSLEER. The CDR3 DNA follows: TGCGCCAGCAGCCAAGATTTCAGCGGGGAGACTTCGAACACCGGGGAGCTGTTTTTT. It is translated as CASSQDFSGETSNTGELFF.

The V call is TRBV3-1 (or the pseudogene TRBV3-2), the J call TRBJ2-2, with 7 bases aligning to TRBD1. The CDR3 has 16 residues. CDR1 and CDR2 from the germline V gene are LGHDT and YNNKEL (reference sequence). V lost 3 bases, J lost 4 bases, and 8 bases stayed unmatched. The CDR3 bases are TGTGCCAGCAGCCACCCGACAGGGTCCGGCACCGGGGAGCTGTTTTTT. It is translated as CASSHPTGSGTGELFF.

The chain recombines TRBV7-9 with TRBJ1-2; 9 nucleotides line up with TRBD1. Germline CDR1 is SEHNR and CDR2 is FQNEAQ (reference sequence). The J segment lost 0 bases and the V segment lost 6 bases, leaving 2 bases of the junction unmatched. The CDR3 spans 14 residues. The CDR3, as DNA: TGTGCCAGCAGTAGGGACAGGGCTAACTATGGCTACACCTTC. Its translation: CASSRDRANYGYTF.

The genes are TRBV5-6 and TRBJ1-1; 7 positions agree with TRBD1. Germline trimming cut 0 bases from V and 11 bases from J; bases unmatched to any gene: 22. Germline V gene sequence: CDR1 SGHDT, CDR2 YYEEEE. CDR3 size: 18 residues. The chain's CDR3 is CASSLVAGTADSSSKAFF. The CDR3 DNA sequence: TGTGCCAGCAGCTTGGTGGCTGGGACAGCCGATTCAAGCTCGAAGGCTTTCTTT.

The rearrangement joins TRBV6-5 to TRBJ2-7; 12 nucleotides align to TRBD2. This CDR3 has 16 amino acids. After removal of 4 bases from V and 5 bases from J, the junction contained 9 bases not matched to a gene. Germline V gene lookup returns CDR1 MNHEY and CDR2 SVGAGI. CDR3: CASSSARLAGVHEQYF. Here the CDR3 DNA reads TGTGCCAGCAGTTCCGCCAGACTAGCGGGAGTCCACGAGCAGTACTTC.

This chain links TRBV4-1 with TRBJ1-2, with D uncertain. The CDR3 totals 12 residues. The ends were cut back, 3 bases at V and 10 bases at J, with 12 bases in the middle. Germline V gene lookup returns CDR1 MGHRA and CDR2 YSYEKL. The CDR3 protein is CASSQTGLAYTF. The CDR3 bases are TGCGCCAGCAGCCAGACTGGCCTGGCCTACACCTTC.

This clone was detected a few times. The chain links TRBV19 to TRBJ1-3, with 7 bases aligning to TRBD1. Germline values: CDR1 LNHDA, CDR2 SQIVND (reference sequence). J gave up 0 bases and V 8 bases, and 13 bases lay outside the gene matches. The CDR3 contains 17 residues. The CDR3 region has the DNA TGTGCCAGTCGGGACAGCCAACTCATTCTCTCTGGAAACACCATATATTTT. It yields the protein CASRDSQLILSGNTIYF.

This chain uses TRBV19 with TRBJ1-2; 7 nucleotides align to TRBD1. The germline gives CDR1 LNHDA, CDR2 SQIVND (reference sequence). V was clipped by 5 bases and J by 7 bases; unmatched bases: 10. The CDR3 is 14 residues long. CDR3 region: CASSVQTGVVGYTF. CDR3 nucleotides: TGTGCCAGTAGTGTCCAAACAGGGGTAGTTGGCTACACCTTC.

The CDR3 spells CASSLRQGRTGELFF. In DNA, the CDR3 is TGTGCCAGTAGTCTGAGACAGGGTCGCACCGGGGAGCTGTTTTTT. The V gene is TRBV19, the J gene TRBJ2-2, with 7 nucleotides matching TRBD1. Germline CDR1 reads LNHDA; CDR2 reads SQIVND (reference sequence). V dropped 5 bases and J dropped 4; count of bases not matched to a gene: 7. The CDR3 contains 15 residues.

This sequence joins TRBV15 and TRBJ2-7; D is unclear. Deletions cut 1 base from V and 2 bases from J, with 9 bases between. The CDR3 runs to 14 residues. Germline CDR1 reads LNHNV; CDR2 reads YYDKDF (reference sequence). Here the CDR3 DNA reads TGTGCCACCAGCAGAGTTGGCCCGACCTACGAGCAGTACTTC. It codes for CATSRVGPTYEQYF.

V and J are TRBV7-9 and TRBJ2-7; the D gene is possibly TRBD1 (5 bases). The CDR3 is 15 amino acids. V shed 5 bases and J shed 1 base, with 15 bases lying between them. Germline CDR1 is SEHNR and CDR2 is FQNEAQ (reference sequence). The CDR3 loop reads CASSQPGQISYEQYF. DNA for the CDR3: TGTGCCAGCAGCCAGCCCGGACAAATTTCCTACGAGCAGTACTTC.

This clone was detected once. V and J are TRBV19 and TRBJ1-6; 11 bases match TRBD1. J lost 9 bases, V lost 7 bases, and 11 bases had no gene match. CDR1 LNHDA and CDR2 SQIVND come from the germline V gene (reference sequence). The CDR3 is made up of 16 amino acids. CDR3 nucleotide sequence: TGTGCCAGTACCGTACTCGGACAGGGGGCAGGTTCACCCCTCCACTTT. Translated: CASTVLGQGAGSPLHF.

V and J are TRBV5-4 and TRBJ2-2; 7 bases align to TRBD2. This CDR3 spans 14 amino acids. Germline CDR1 reads SGHNT; CDR2 reads YYREEE (reference sequence). V dropped 4 bases and J dropped 1; count of bases not matched to a gene: 1. CDR3 in DNA: TGTGCCAGCAGCCCGGGGGGGAACACCGGGGAGCTGTTTTTT. The encoded protein is CASSPGGNTGELFF.

This clone was counted only a few times. The chain carries TRBV5-4 and TRBJ1-2, with D tentatively TRBD1 (6 bases). CDR1 and CDR2 (germline): SGHNT, YYREEE (reference sequence). The CDR3 spans 14 residues. Between the trimmed V and J ends, which lost 4 bases and 4 bases, there was a span of 14 bases. The CDR3 region is CASSADRASYGYTF. In DNA, the CDR3 is TGTGCCAGCAGCGCGGACAGAGCGTCCTATGGCTACACCTTC.

V is TRBV6-5 and J is TRBJ2-7; no clear D gene. The CDR3 length is 14 residues. The germline V gene encodes CDR1 MNHEY and CDR2 SVGAGI. V lost 2 bases, J lost 0 bases, and 8 bases lay in between. The DNA for the CDR3 is TGTGCCAGCAGTTACGGAGTTCACTCCTACGAGCAGTACTTC. Protein sequence: CASSYGVHSYEQYF.

The chain combines TRBV27 with TRBJ2-7; no firm D call. The V gene's germline CDR1 is MNHEY and CDR2 SMNVEV (reference sequence). This CDR3 is built from 14 residues. V lost 5 bases and J lost 0, with 11 bases in between. The CDR3 nucleotides are TGTGCCAGCAGTATTGCAAGGAGCTCCTACGAGCAGTACTTC. This gives the protein CASSIARSSYEQYF.

A few counts support this clone. This chain joins TRBV12-3 or TRBV12-4 and TRBJ1-2; perhaps TRBD1 as D (6 bases). The ends were cut back, 6 bases at V and 8 bases at J, with 13 bases in the middle. The CDR3 has 12 residues. Written as DNA, the CDR3 is TGTGCCAGCAGAAACCAGGGGCACGGCTACACCTTC. Translated: CASRNQGHGYTF.

The chain combines TRBV19 with TRBJ2-7; TRBD1 matches at 7 bases. The CDR3 runs 13 residues. The V and J ends lost 3 bases and 4 bases, in that order; junction bases with no gene match: 3. CDR1 is LNHDA and CDR2 is SQIVND in the germline V gene (reference sequence). CDR3 nucleotide sequence: TGTGCCAGTAGTATCGACAGGGATTACGAGCAGTACTTC. Translating it yields CASSIDRDYEQYF.

This chain connects TRBV20-1 to TRBJ2-7, with D tentatively TRBD2 (7 bases). The CDR3 is made up of 11 amino acids. CDR1 DFQATT and CDR2 SNEGSKA come from the germline V gene (reference sequence). Here the CDR3 reads CRGGGSGEQYF. The CDR3 DNA reads as TGCAGAGGGGGGGGTTCGGGCGAGCAGTACTTC.

The genes are TRBV10-3 and TRBJ2-2; possible D gene TRBD2, 7 bases. Germline values: CDR1 ENHRY, CDR2 SYGVKD. Deletions cut 7 bases from V and 4 bases from J, with 13 bases between. The CDR3 extends over 14 amino acids. The CDR3 coding sequence is TGTGCCATCACGGGGGGCATAGGCACCGGGGAGCTGTTTTTT. The encoded protein is CAITGGIGTGELFF.

The chain joins TRBV7-3 to TRBJ2-1, with 7 bases that match TRBD1. Trimming at V came to 6 bases and at J to 5 bases, leaving 10 bases not matched to a gene. The germline V gene has CDR1 SGHTA and CDR2 FQGTGA. The CDR3 contains 15 residues. The CDR3 nucleotides read TGTGCCAGCAGACAAACACAGGGGAGCGACAATGAGCAGTTCTTC. Its protein product is CASRQTQGSDNEQFF. Full variable domain (remainder filled in from reference TRBV7-3 and TRBJ2-1): GAGVSQTPSNKVTEKGKYVELRCDPISGHTALYWYRQSLGQGPEFLIYFQGTGAADDSGLPNDRFFAVRPEGSVSTLKIQRTERGDSAVYLCASRQTQGSDNEQFFGPGTRLTVL.

The chain carries TRBV5-1 and TRBJ1-2, with D perhaps TRBD1 (6 bases). Deletions cut 4 bases from V and 2 bases from J, with 18 bases between. CDR3 length equals 16 residues. CDR1 and CDR2 (germline): SGHRS, YFSETQ. In DNA, the CDR3 is TGCGCCAGCAGCCGGGACATCTTTACCGGCAACTATGGCTACACCTTC. Translating gives CASSRDIFTGNYGYTF. Using reference TRBV5-1 and TRBJ1-2 for the parts outside the CDR3, the full variable domain is KAGVTQTPRYLIKTRGQQVTLSCSPISGHRSVSWYQQTPGQGLQFLFEYFSETQRNKGNFPGRFSGRQFSNSRSEMNVSTLELGDSALYLCASSRDIFTGNYGYTFGSGTRLTVV.

This clone was counted between two and nine times. The chain joins TRBV5-1 to TRBJ2-5, with a weak D call TRBD2 (6 bases). V lost 5 bases, J lost 1 base, and 18 bases lay in between. There are 16 residues in the CDR3. The germline gives CDR1 SGHRS, CDR2 YFSETQ. CDR3 sequence (DNA): TGCGCCAGCAGTTTTAGGTCCCGGGGGACCCAAGAGACCCAGTACTTC. It is translated as CASSFRSRGTQETQYF. Using reference TRBV5-1 and TRBJ2-5 for the parts outside the CDR3, the full variable domain is KAGVTQTPRYLIKTRGQQVTLSCSPISGHRSVSWYQQTPGQGLQFLFEYFSETQRNKGNFPGRFSGRQFSNSRSEMNVSTLELGDSALYLCASSFRSRGTQETQYFGPGTRLLVL.

The chain has TRBV7-9 and TRBJ2-3; weak D call: TRBD2 (6 bases). The V and J ends lost 1 base and 3 bases respectively, with 11 bases between them. CDR1 and CDR2 from the germline V gene are SEHNR and FQNEAQ (reference sequence). This CDR3 spans 15 amino acids. CDR3 sequence: CASSLVGLATDTQYF. In DNA form, the CDR3 reads TGTGCCAGCAGCTTAGTCGGCCTAGCGACAGATACGCAGTATTTT.

The genes are TRBV5-6 and TRBJ1-2, with 7 bases that match TRBD1. Per germline, CDR1 SGHDT and CDR2 YYEEEE. The CDR3 has 15 residues. V dropped 6 bases and J dropped 6; count of bases not matched to a gene: 14. CDR3 in amino acids: CASNSFPPQGNGYTF. The DNA of the CDR3 is TGTGCCAGCAACAGCTTTCCCCCACAGGGGAATGGCTACACCTTC.

The rearrangement links TRBV6-2 or TRBV6-3 to TRBJ1-1; a possible D gene is TRBD1 (5 bases). V was cut by 2 bases and J by 2 bases, with 15 bases left in between. This CDR3 is built from 16 residues. Germline V lookup: CDR1 MNHEY, CDR2 SVGEGT. This chain's CDR3 is CASSYAVAGLNTEAFF. CDR3 bases: TGTGCCAGCAGTTACGCCGTGGCGGGGCTAAACACTGAAGCTTTCTTT.

The rearrangement uses TRBV28 and TRBJ2-7, with 11 nucleotides matching TRBD1. This CDR3 contains 14 residues. The germline V gene has CDR1 MDHEN and CDR2 SYDVKM. Unmatched junction bases numbered 13, after V lost 6 bases and J lost 12 bases. This CDR3 is CASRPGQGGAAWYF. The CDR3 DNA follows: TGTGCCAGCAGACCGGGACAGGGGGGAGCAGCTTGGTACTTC. Using reference TRBV28 and TRBJ2-7 for the parts outside the CDR3, the full variable domain is DVKVTQSSRYLVKRTGEKVFLECVQDMDHENMFWYRQDPGLGLRLIYFSYDVKMKEKGDIPEGYSVSREKKERFSLILESASTNQTSMYLCASRPGQGGAAWYFGPGTRLTVT.

J is TRBJ1-4 and V is TRBV30; D unresolved. The V gene lost 2 bases and the J gene lost 8 bases, with 9 bases spanning the gap. CDR3 size: 12 residues. CDR1 is GTSNPN, CDR2 SVGIG, per germline (reference sequence). The CDR3: CAWSKAGEKLFF. In DNA form, the CDR3 reads TGTGCCTGGAGTAAGGCAGGCGAAAAACTGTTTTTT.

CDR3 nucleotide sequence: TGCGCCAGCAGCTTGGAGTTTGGGTCGGGCGGGGAGCTGTTTTTT. It is translated as CASSLEFGSGGELFF. J is TRBJ2-2 and V is TRBV5-1; no clear D gene. Germline V gene sequence: CDR1 SGHRS, CDR2 YFSETQ. The CDR3 length is 15 residues. Trimming took off 0 bases at V and 7 bases at J, with 13 bases between the two ends.

This clone was recorded only once. This chain links TRBV3-1 (or the pseudogene TRBV3-2) with TRBJ2-3; D is perhaps TRBD2 (5 bases). V lost 9 bases to trimming and J lost 4 bases, with 17 bases between them. The germline gives CDR1 LGHDT, CDR2 YNNKEL (reference sequence). The CDR3 loop spans 14 amino acids. The DNA of the CDR3 is TGTGCCAGTCGGAGGACCCCGACCGCAGATACGCAGTATTTT. Translated: CASRRTPTADTQYF.